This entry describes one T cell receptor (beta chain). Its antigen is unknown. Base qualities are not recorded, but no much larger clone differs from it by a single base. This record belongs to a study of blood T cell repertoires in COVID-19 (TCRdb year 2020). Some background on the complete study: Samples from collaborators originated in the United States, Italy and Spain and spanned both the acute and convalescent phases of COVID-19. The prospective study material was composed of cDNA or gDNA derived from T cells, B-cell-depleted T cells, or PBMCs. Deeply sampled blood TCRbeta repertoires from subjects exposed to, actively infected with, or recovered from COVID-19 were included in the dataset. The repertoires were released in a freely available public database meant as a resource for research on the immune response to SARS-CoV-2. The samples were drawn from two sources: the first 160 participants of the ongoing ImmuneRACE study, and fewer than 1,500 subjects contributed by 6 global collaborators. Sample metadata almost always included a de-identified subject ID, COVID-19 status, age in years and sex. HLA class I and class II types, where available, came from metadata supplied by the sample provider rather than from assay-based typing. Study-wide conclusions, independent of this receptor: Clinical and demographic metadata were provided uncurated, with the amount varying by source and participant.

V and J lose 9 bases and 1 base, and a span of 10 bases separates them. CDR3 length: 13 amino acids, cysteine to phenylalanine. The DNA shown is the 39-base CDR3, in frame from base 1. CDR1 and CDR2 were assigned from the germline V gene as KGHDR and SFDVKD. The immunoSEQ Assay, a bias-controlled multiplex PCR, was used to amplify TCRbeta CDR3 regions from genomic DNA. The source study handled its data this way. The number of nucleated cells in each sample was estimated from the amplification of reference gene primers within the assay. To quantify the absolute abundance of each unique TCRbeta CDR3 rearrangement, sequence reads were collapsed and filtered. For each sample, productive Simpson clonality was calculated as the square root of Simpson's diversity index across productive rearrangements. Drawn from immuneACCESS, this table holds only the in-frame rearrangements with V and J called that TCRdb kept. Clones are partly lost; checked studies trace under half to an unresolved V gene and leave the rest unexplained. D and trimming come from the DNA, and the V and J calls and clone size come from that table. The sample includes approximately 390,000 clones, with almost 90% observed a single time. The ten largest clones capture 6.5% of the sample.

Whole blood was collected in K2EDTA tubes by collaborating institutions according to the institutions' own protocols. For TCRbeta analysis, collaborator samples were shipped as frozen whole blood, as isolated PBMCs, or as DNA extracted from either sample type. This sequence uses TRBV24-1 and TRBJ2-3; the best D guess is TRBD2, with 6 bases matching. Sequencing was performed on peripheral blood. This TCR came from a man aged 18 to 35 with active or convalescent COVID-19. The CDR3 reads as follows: CATRDSGTDTQYF. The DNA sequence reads TGTGCCACCCGGGACTCGGGCACAGATACGCAGTATTTT.